This TCR beta chain was documented in a study of a mutant IDH1 vaccine in newly diagnosed glioma. Study-level background: Standard pretreatment was either radiotherapy, temozolomide, or, for most, radiochemotherapy with temozolomide.

Sample time point: baseline, week 1 (first vaccination visit). Documented treatment: pre-vaccination baseline after standard-of-care therapy. Donors' newly diagnosed IDH1-mutant WHO grade 3 or 4 astrocytomas lacked nuclear ATRX. The assay was immunoSEQ multiplex PCR, and TCRdb's table has in-frame clones only and misses some. The table has some 68,000 clones, 75% to 85% seen once; the top ten hold more than 8%. The CDR3 spans 15 residues. The germline CDR1 and CDR2 sequences are LGHNA and YNFKEQ. Trimming took 1 base from V and 9 from J, leaving 16 bases between them. The chain combines TRBV4-2 with TRBJ2-1; D call uncertain. The material was PBMCs, obtained from a glioma patient treated with radiotherapy, temozolomide or both. The receptor's source is a man aged 50-59 years with glioma. The CDR3 sequence is CASSQASPDGGEQFF. The CDR3 region has the DNA TGTGCCAGCAGCCAAGCTTCTCCGGACGGCGGTGAGCAGTTCTTC.